This T cell receptor beta chain originates from a study of blood T cell repertoires in COVID-19. Study-wide background: Samples representing acute and convalescent COVID-19 were sourced from the United States, Italy and Spain.

The germline V gene has CDR1 SQVTM and CDR2 ANQGSEA. Trimming stripped 7 bases from V and 5 bases from J, with 14 bases between. There are 12 residues in the CDR3. Each participant's cohort was designated according to participant-reported clinical history. All recovered Cohort 3 donors got two negative PCRs, got clearance, or saw symptom resolution. The data were produced by immunoSEQ multiplex PCR, yet TCRdb's version contains in-frame clones alone and is incomplete. This table holds some 420,000 clones, roughly nine tenths found once. Specimen: PBMCs or T cells enriched from blood (not recorded which). The genes are TRBV29-1 and TRBJ1-1; D is undetermined. This TCR derives from a man aged 30-40 years who had recovered from COVID-19. Here the CDR3 DNA reads TGCAGCGCCCGACTCACGGAGACTGAAGCTTTCTTT. This translates into CSARLTETEAFF.